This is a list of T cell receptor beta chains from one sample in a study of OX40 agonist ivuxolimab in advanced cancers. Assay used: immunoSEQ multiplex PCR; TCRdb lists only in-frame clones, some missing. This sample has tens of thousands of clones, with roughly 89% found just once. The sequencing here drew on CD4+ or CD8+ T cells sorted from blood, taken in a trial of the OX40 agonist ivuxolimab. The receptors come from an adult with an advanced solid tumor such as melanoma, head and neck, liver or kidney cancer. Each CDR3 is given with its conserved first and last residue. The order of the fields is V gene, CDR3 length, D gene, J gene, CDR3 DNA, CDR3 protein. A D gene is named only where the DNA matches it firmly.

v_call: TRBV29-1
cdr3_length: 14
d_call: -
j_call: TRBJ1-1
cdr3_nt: TGCAGCGTTGAATGGGGACGTCGAGACACTGAAGCTTTCTTT
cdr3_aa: CSVEWGRRDTEAFF

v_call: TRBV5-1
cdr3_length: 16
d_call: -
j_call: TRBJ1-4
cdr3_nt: TGCGCCAGCAGCTCCAAAGGGCCTGGCCCCAATGAAAAACTGTTTTTT
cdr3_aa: CASSSKGPGPNEKLFF

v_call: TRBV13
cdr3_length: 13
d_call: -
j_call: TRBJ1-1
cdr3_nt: TGTGCCAGCAGCTTAAAAGGGGACACTGAAGCTTTCTTT
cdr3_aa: CASSLKGDTEAFF

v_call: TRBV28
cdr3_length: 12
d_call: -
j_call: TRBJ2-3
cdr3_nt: TGTGCCAGCAGCCGGAATCCAGATACGCAGTATTTT
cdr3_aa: CASSRNPDTQYF

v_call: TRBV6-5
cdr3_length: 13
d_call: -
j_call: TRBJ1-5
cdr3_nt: TGTGCCAGCCCCACGCTCGACAATCAGCCCCAGCATTTT
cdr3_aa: CASPTLDNQPQHF

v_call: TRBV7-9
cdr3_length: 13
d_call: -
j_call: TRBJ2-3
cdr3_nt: TGTGCCAGTTCTCCTAGCGGCACAGATACGCAGTATTTT
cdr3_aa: CASSPSGTDTQYF

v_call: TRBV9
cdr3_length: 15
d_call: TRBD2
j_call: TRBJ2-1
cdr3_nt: TGTGCCAGCAGCGCCGGGACTAGCGGGAGTGGTGTGCAGTTCTTC
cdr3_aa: CASSAGTSGSGVQFF

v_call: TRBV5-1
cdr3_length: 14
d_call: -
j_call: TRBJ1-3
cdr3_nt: TGCGCCAGCACCACTGGGAGCTCTGGAAACACCATATATTTT
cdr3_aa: CASTTGSSGNTIYF

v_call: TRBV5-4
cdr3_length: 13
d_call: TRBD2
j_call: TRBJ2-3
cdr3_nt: TGTGCCAGCAGTAGCGGGGGGCCAGATACGCAGTATTTT
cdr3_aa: CASSSGGPDTQYF

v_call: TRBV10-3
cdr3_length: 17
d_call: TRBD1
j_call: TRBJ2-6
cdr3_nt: TGTGCCATCAGTGGGACAGGTTTAATCTCTGGGGCCAACGTCCTGACTTTC
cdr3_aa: CAISGTGLISGANVLTF

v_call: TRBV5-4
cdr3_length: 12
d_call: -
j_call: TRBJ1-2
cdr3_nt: TGTGCCAGCAGCTGGGACGGGGCGGGCTACACCTTC
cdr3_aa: CASSWDGAGYTF

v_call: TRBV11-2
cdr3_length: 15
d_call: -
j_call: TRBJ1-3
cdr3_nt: TGTGCCAGCACCTCATTAAGAGTCTCTGGAAACACCATATATTTT
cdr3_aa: CASTSLRVSGNTIYF

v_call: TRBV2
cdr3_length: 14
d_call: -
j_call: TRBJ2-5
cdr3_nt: TGTGCCAGCAGTGCGTTGGTGGGAGAGGAGACCCAGTACTTC
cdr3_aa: CASSALVGEETQYF

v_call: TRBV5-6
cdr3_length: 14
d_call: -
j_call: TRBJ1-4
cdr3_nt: TGTGCCAGCAGCTTGGGACAGGTTAATGAAAAACTGTTTTTT
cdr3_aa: CASSLGQVNEKLFF